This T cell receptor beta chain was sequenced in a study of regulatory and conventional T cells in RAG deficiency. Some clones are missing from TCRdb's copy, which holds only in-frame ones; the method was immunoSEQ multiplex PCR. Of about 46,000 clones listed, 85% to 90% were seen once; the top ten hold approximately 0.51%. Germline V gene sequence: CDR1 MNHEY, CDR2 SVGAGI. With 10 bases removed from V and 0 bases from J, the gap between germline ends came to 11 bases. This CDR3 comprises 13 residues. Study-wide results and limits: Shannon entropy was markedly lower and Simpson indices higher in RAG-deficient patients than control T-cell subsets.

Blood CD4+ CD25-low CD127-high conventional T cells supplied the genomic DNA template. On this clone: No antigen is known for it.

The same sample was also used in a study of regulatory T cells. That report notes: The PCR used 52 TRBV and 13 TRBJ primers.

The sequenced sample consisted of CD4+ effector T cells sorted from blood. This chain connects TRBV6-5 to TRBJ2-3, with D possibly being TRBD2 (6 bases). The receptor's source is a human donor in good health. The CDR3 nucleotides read TGTGCCACCAGGCGGGATAGCACAGATACGCAGTATTTT. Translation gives CATRRDSTDTQYF.